These T cell receptor beta chains were read from a single sample in a study of beta chain features in type 1 diabetes. Data came from immunoSEQ multiplex PCR; TCRdb stores just in-frame clones and leaves some out. Of more than 250,000 clones in the sample, roughly 20% were seen once. The sequenced sample consisted of naive CD4+ T cells from blood. These receptors were obtained from a woman between 40 and 55 years old with type 1 diabetes. Both conserved end residues are part of each CDR3. D genes are given only for firm matches. Part of the rows lack a size; the others show once, few, many or a class for expanded clones.

cdr3_aa cdr3_nt d_call j_call clone_size v_call
CSVGLADTYEQYF TGCAGCGTTGGCCTAGCAGACACCTACGAGCAGTACTTC . TRBJ2-7 . TRBV29-1
CSVRDNGDTGELFF TGCAGCGTTCGGGACAACGGAGACACCGGGGAGCTGTTTTTT . TRBJ2-2 . TRBV29-1
CSVDTKWTQYF TGCAGCGTTGATACTAAGTGGACCCAGTACTTC . TRBJ2-5 . TRBV29-1
CSVLTGANTEAFF TGCAGCGTGTTGACAGGGGCGAACACTGAAGCTTTCTTT TRBD1 TRBJ1-1 few TRBV29-1
CASRSRSRTEVNYGYTF TGCGCCAGCAGATCAAGATCCCGGACAGAAGTTAACTATGGCTACACCTTC . TRBJ1-2 few TRBV4-1
CAISGLAGSSYEQYF TGTGCCATCAGCGGACTAGCGGGCAGCTCCTACGAGCAGTACTTC TRBD2 TRBJ2-7 . TRBV10-3
CASSGTGSYEQYF TGTGCCAGCAGTGGTACAGGGTCCTACGAGCAGTACTTC . TRBJ2-7 few TRBV25-1
CASSIAGQGYEQYF TGTGCCAGTAGTATAGCCGGACAGGGATACGAGCAGTACTTC TRBD1 TRBJ2-7 . TRBV19
CASSQENSKRGGTEAFF TGCGCCAGCAGCCAAGAAAACTCGAAGAGGGGGGGCACTGAAGCTTTCTTT . TRBJ1-1 . TRBV4-1
CASSEGTGIYEQYF TGTGCCAGCAGTGAAGGGACAGGGATTTACGAGCAGTACTTC TRBD1 TRBJ2-7 . TRBV6-1
CASGLPGQNYGYTF TGTGCCAGCGGCCTTCCGGGACAGAACTATGGCTACACCTTC TRBD1 TRBJ1-2 once TRBV28
CASRRETDEQFF TGTGCCAGCAGACGGGAGACGGATGAGCAGTTCTTC . TRBJ2-1 . TRBV2
CASSDRDNEKLFF TGTGCCAGCAGCGACAGGGATAATGAAAAACTGTTTTTT TRBD1 TRBJ1-4 . TRBV4-2
CASSPHLSSYNEQFF TGCGCCAGCAGCCCCCACCTGAGCTCCTACAATGAGCAGTTCTTC . TRBJ2-1 few TRBV4-3
CATSRDRQGRQETQYF TGTGCCACCAGCAGAGACCGACAGGGGAGGCAAGAGACCCAGTACTTC TRBD1 TRBJ2-5 . TRBV15
CASRRDSSYEQYF TGTGCCAGCAGGCGGGACAGCTCCTACGAGCAGTACTTC . TRBJ2-7 . TRBV27
CASSSLSSDQETQYF TGCGCCAGCAGCTCATTATCTAGCGACCAAGAGACCCAGTACTTC . TRBJ2-5 few TRBV5-1
CASSPRQQGNTDTQYF TGTGCCAGCTCACCACGACAACAGGGAAACACAGATACGCAGTATTTT . TRBJ2-3 . TRBV18
CASTLAGVFYEQYF TGTGCCAGCACCTTAGCGGGAGTGTTCTACGAGCAGTACTTC TRBD2 TRBJ2-7 few TRBV28
CASSLLAGGEQYF TGTGCCAGCAGTTTATTAGCCGGAGGCGAGCAGTACTTC . TRBJ2-7 . TRBV28
CASSLPRQGWRTEAFF TGTGCCAGCAGCTTGCCCCGACAGGGTTGGAGAACTGAAGCTTTCTTT TRBD1 TRBJ1-1 . TRBV5-6
CAWSVGGQKTQYF TGTGCCTGGAGTGTCGGGGGGCAAAAGACCCAGTACTTC . TRBJ2-5 . TRBV30
CAWRGGLAAFYEQYF TGTGCCTGGAGAGGAGGACTAGCGGCTTTTTACGAGCAGTACTTC TRBD2 TRBJ2-7 . TRBV30
CASSPQRRTGNTEAFF TGCGCCAGCAGCCCCCAAAGGAGGACAGGGAACACTGAAGCTTTCTTT TRBD1 TRBJ1-1 . TRBV4-1
CASNLDRSNTEAFF TGTGCCAGCAATCTGGACAGATCGAACACTGAAGCTTTCTTT . TRBJ1-1 few TRBV2
CASSRISGSYEQYF TGTGCCAGCAGCCGTATATCGGGGTCCTACGAGCAGTACTTC . TRBJ2-7 few TRBV7-9
CSVYKPMNTEAFF TGCAGCGTTTACAAACCGATGAACACTGAAGCTTTCTTT . TRBJ1-1 few TRBV29-1
CASSQRGNEQFF TGCGCCAGCAGCCAAAGGGGCAATGAGCAGTTCTTC . TRBJ2-1 . TRBV4-3
CSAAGDGYTF TGCAGCGCGGCGGGGGACGGCTACACCTTC . TRBJ1-2 few TRBV29-1
CASSARTGLLSYEQYF TGTGCCAGCAGTGCTCGGACAGGCCTACTCTCCTACGAGCAGTACTTC TRBD1 TRBJ2-7 few TRBV2
CASSPRRTAADEQFF TGTGCCAGCAGCCCCCGGCGGACAGCGGCGGATGAGCAGTTCTTC . TRBJ2-1 . TRBV7-6
CASSPPGGTGNEKLFF TGTGCCAGCTCACCACCGGGAGGGACAGGGAATGAAAAACTGTTTTTT TRBD1 TRBJ1-4 . TRBV18
CASSLVATQETQYF TGTGCCAGCAGCTTGGTGGCAACCCAAGAGACCCAGTACTTC . TRBJ2-5 . TRBV5-4